The present T cell receptor beta chain was sequenced within a study of graft-versus-host responses after intestinal transplantation. Study summary: Multivisceral, liver-intestinal, or isolated intestinal grafts were transplanted into recipients. For 3 to 4 years after anti-thymocyte globulin induction, all recipients took tacrolimus and steroids.

The protocol was immunoSEQ multiplex PCR, while the TCRdb copy is restricted to in-frame clones and leaves out a portion. This table holds tens of thousands of clones, about 95% found once. This clonotype was sampled from a human patient who received an intestinal transplant, so some T cells may come from the graft donor. The sequencing here drew on PBMCs, taken 16 days after intestinal transplant.

The CDR3 coding sequence is TGTGCCAGCAGACAACCCCCCCACAATGAGCAGTTCTTC. It yields the protein CASRQPPHNEQFF. This chain uses TRBV28 with TRBJ2-1; D remains ambiguous. Germline lookup yields CDR1 MDHEN and CDR2 SYDVKM. The CDR3 runs 13 residues. V was cut by 6 bases and J by 5 bases, with 11 bases left in between.